The present TCR beta chain was sequenced within a study of T cell clonotyping in hematopoietic cell transplantation. The wider study: Cytoreduction preceded collection of pretransplant recipient samples. Study-level findings and limits: Broader posttransplant TCR repertoire diversity was predicted by graft donor and pretransplant recipient Inverse Simpson Index values. Recipient TCR diversity dropped after transplant; expanded clonotypes rose from day 30 to 180. Without cell sorting, CD4 versus CD8 contributions remain unresolved.

Deletions cut 1 base from V and 1 base from J, with 4 bases between. Germline V gene lookup returns CDR1 LGHNT and CDR2 FRNRAP. This CDR3 is built from 13 residues. As to this clone: Its target is not known.

The time point denotes: recipient sample about 28 days before transplant, after cytoreduction. Libraries were prepared by immunoSEQ multiplex PCR; TCRdb keeps only in-frame clonotypes and omits some of them. The repertoire holds about 26,000 clones, with approximately 82% as singletons. V usage is TRBV12-5 and J usage is TRBJ1-1; D gene unclear. Sequences were derived from peripheral blood mononuclear cells, sampled before stem cell transplant. This TCR was sampled from a woman aged 60-75 years with acute myeloid leukemia. Some clones in this sample may be carry-over from other donors' samples. CDR3 nucleotides: TGTGCTAGTGGTTTGGGACAGAACACTGAAGCTTTCTTT. This gives the protein CASGLGQNTEAFF.